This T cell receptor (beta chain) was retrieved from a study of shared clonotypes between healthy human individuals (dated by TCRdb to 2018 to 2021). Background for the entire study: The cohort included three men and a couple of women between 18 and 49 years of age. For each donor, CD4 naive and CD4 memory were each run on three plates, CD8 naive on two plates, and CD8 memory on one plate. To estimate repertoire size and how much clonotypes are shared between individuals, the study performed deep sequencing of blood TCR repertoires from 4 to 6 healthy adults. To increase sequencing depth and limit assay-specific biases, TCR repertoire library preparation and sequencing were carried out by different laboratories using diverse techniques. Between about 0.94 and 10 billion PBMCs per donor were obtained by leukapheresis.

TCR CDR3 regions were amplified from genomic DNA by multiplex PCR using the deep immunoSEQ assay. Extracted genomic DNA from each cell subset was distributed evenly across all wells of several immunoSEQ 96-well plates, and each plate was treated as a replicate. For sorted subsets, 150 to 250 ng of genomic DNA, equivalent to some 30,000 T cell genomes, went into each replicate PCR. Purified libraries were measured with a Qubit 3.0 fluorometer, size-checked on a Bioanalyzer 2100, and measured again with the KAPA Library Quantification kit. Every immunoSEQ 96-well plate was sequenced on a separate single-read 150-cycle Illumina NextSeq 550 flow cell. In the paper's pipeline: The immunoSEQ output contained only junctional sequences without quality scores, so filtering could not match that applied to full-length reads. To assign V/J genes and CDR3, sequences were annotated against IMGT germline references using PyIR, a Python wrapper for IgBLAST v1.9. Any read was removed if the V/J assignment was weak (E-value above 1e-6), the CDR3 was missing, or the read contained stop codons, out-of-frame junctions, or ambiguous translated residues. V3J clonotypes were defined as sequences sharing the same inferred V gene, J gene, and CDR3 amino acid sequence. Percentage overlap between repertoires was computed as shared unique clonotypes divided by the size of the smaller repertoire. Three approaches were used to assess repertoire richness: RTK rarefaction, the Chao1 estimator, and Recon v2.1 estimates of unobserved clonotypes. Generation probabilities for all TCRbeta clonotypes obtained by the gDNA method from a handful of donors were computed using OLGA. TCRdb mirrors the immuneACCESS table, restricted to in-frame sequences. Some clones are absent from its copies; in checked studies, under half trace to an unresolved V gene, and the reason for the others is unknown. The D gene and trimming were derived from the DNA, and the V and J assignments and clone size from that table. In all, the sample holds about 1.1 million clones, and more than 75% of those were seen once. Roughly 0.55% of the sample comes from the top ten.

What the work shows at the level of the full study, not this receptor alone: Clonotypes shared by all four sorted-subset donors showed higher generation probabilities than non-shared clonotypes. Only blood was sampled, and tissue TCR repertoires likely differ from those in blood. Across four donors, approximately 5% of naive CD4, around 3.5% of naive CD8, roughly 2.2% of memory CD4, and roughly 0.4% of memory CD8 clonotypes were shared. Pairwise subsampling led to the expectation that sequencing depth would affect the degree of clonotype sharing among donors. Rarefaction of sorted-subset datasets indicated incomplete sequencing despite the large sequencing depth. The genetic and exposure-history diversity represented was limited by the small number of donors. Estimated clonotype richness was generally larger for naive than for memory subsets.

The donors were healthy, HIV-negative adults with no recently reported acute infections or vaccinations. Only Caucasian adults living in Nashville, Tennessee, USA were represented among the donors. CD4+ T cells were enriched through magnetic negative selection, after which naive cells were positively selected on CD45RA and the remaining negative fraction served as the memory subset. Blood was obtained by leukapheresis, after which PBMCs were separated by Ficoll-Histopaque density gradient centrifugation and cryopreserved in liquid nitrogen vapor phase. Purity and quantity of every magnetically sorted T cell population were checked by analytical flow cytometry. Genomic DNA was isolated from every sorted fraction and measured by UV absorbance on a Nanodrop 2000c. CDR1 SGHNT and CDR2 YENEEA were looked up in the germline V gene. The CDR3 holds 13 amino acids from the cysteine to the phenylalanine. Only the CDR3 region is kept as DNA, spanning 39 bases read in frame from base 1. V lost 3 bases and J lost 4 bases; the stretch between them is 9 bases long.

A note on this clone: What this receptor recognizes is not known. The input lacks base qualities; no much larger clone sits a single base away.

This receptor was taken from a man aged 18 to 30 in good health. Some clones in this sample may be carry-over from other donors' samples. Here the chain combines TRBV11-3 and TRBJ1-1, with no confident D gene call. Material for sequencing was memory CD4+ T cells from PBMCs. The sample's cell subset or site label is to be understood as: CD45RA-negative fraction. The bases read TGTGCCAGCAGCTTGGAGGGTACCACTGAAGCTTTCTTT. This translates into CASSLEGTTEAFF.